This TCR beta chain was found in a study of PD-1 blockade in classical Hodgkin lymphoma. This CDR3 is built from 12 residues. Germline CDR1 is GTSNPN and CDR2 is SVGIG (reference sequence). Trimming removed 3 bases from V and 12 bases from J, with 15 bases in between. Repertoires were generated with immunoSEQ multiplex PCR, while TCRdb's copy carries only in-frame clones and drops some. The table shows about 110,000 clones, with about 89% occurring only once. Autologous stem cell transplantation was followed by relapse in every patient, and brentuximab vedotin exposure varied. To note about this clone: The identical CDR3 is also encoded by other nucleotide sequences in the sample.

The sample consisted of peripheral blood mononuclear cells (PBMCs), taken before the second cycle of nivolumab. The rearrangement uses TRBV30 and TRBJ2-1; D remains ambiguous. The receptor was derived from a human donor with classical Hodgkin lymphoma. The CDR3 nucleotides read TGTGCCTGGAGCTCTCCCGGCGTATGGCAGTTCTTC. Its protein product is CAWSSPGVWQFF.